The clone carrying this T cell receptor beta chain was recorded many times. Its matching antigen is unknown. RNA transcripts provided the source from which TCR beta CDR3 regions were amplified. The HTBI set primed first-round TCR CDR3 RT-PCR. TCRdb used MiXCR to reprocess the multiplex PCR reads, holding one entry per CDR3 protein. The sample holds fewer than 500,000 distinct CDR3 sequences; about 15% are singletons and the top ten take approximately 13%. Ophthalmopathy patients had Clinical Activity Score at least 3, NOSPECS grade at least 4, duration under 3 months. Any patient presenting with uncontrolled infection, other autoimmune disease, pregnancy or lactation was left out. Germline CDR1 reads SGHTA; CDR2 reads FQGNSA. V dropped 2 bases and J dropped 1 base, with 5 bases sitting between them. This CDR3 has 13 amino acids. The entry originates in a study of T cells in Graves' hyperthyroidism and ophthalmopathy.

Whole-study results and caveats: Model predictions of ophthalmopathy came a median around 6.5 months before onset.

Sequencing used blood. V gene TRBV7-2 combines with J gene TRBJ2-5; no firm D call. This TCR derives from a man aged 18 to 30 with Graves' ophthalmopathy. The CDR3 sequence is CASSLWSQETQYF. CDR3 coding DNA: TGTGCCAGCAGCTTATGGAGCCAAGAGACCCAGTACTTC.